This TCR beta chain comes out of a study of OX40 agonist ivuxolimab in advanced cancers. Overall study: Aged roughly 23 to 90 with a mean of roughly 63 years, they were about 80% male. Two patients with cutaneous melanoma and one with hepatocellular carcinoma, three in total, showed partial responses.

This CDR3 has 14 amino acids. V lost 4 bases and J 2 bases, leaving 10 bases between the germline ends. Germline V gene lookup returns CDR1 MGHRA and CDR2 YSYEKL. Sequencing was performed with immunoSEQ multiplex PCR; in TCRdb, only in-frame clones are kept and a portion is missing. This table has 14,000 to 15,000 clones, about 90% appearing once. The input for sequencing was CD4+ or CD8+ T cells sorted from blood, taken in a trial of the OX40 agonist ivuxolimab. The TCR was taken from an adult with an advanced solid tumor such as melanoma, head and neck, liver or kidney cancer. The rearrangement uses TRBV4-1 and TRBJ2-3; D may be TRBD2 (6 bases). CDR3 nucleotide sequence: TGCGCCAGCAGCCTGGGGGGATCCACAGATACGCAGTATTTT. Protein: CASSLGGSTDTQYF.